A single sample is the source of the 3 T cell receptor beta chains below, sequenced in a study of shared clonotypes between healthy human individuals. The naive CD8 fraction comprised CD45RO-negative cells positively selected for CCR7 and excluded terminally differentiated effector memory CD45RA+ cells. Some clones are missing from TCRdb's copy, which holds only in-frame ones; the method was immunoSEQ multiplex PCR. The sample yields just over 2,000,000 clones, about 94% seen once. Sequenced: naive CD8+ T cells sorted from blood. All receptors come from a man aged 18 to 35 in good health.

V usage is TRBV10-1 and J usage is TRBJ2-5; the match to TRBD2 covers 7 bases. The CDR3 consists of 14 residues. Losses at the gene ends were 3 bases for V and 1 base for J; bases not matched to a gene: 2. Germline lookup yields CDR1 WNHNN and CDR2 SYGVQD (reference sequence). The CDR3 sequence is CASSDTGGQETQYF. The DNA of the CDR3 is TGCGCCAGCAGTGACACGGGAGGCCAAGAGACCCAGTACTTC.

The chain is built from TRBV19 and TRBJ1-2; D unresolved. CDR1 and CDR2 from the germline V gene are LNHDA and SQIVND (reference sequence). Trimming cost V 0 bases and J 7 bases, with 15 bases left between them. This CDR3 is 15 amino acids long. DNA for the CDR3: TGTGCCAGTAGTATAGAATTAGGGCAGGTACGTGGCTACACCTTC. Amino acid sequence: CASSIELGQVRGYTF.

The rearrangement joins TRBV4-1 to TRBJ1-1; D is uncertain. Trimming stripped 1 base from V and 5 bases from J, with 8 bases between. Per germline, CDR1 MGHRA and CDR2 YSYEKL. The CDR3 sequence is 13 residues long. CDR3 protein: CASSQGGRTEAFF. CDR3 in DNA: TGCGCCAGCAGCCAAGGCGGGAGGACTGAAGCTTTCTTT.